This T cell receptor beta chain was captured by sequencing in a study of high-grade serous ovarian cancer treatment subgroups. Study-wide points: Without spatial data, bulk sequencing limits insight into HGSC tumor diversity.

Tumor samples were obtained before definitive surgery or chemotherapy. Clones were sequenced by immunoSEQ multiplex PCR, and TCRdb holds only the in-frame ones, with some missing. The sample consists of over a thousand clones, more than 60% of them appearing once. In germline, CDR1 is SGHAT, CDR2 FQNNGV. Trimming took 3 bases from V and 5 from J, leaving 10 bases between them. This CDR3 has 13 residues. Of note for this clone: Its specificity is unknown.

The specimen was tumor tissue. The sequence came from a human donor with high-grade serous ovarian cancer. V and J are TRBV11-2 and TRBJ1-1; D unresolved. This CDR3 is CASSFSQSTEAFF. As DNA, the CDR3 is TGTGCCAGCAGCTTCAGCCAGAGTACTGAAGCTTTCTTT.